This passage covers 5 T cell receptor beta chains from one sample sequenced in a study of early T cells in non-severe SARS-CoV-2 infection. TCRdb re-called the 5' RACE reads with MiXCR, one entry per CDR3 protein. In the table there are tens of thousands of distinct CDR3 sequences, about 4.5% of which are singletons. Input material: whole blood. The receptors shown here come from an adult who was a healthcare worker with PCR-confirmed SARS-CoV-2 infection or an uninfected control (not recorded which).

This clonotype was picked up many times. V is TRBV24-1 and J is TRBJ2-5, with D perhaps matching TRBD1 (6 bases). Trimming shortened V by 5 bases and J by 0 bases, and 12 bases separated the two germline ends. The CDR3 runs to 15 residues. The germline V gene has CDR1 KGHDR and CDR2 SFDVKD. The DNA for the CDR3 is TGTGCCACCAGTGGGACAGACAGTGACCAAGAGACCCAGTACTTC. Translation gives CATSGTDSDQETQYF.

This clonotype was seen repeatedly, ten times or more. This chain joins TRBV12-3 or TRBV12-4 and TRBJ2-5; perhaps TRBD1 as D (6 bases). The CDR3 consists of 14 residues. V was cut by 6 bases and J by 3 bases, with 14 bases left in between. CDR3 region: CASSPWTDEETQYF. The CDR3, as DNA: TGTGCCAGCAGCCCATGGACAGACGAAGAGACCCAGTACTTC.

In its sample, this clonotype was seen a few times. V usage is TRBV12-3 or TRBV12-4 and J usage is TRBJ2-1, with 8 bases identical to TRBD2. The V and J ends lost 5 bases and 1 base, in that order; junction bases with no gene match: 7. This CDR3 contains 16 residues. CDR3 loop: CASSPRGVRSYNEQFF. The DNA for the CDR3 is TGTGCCAGCAGTCCGCGGGGGGTTCGGTCCTACAATGAGCAGTTCTTC.

The table lists this clonotype with a few counts. The chain couples TRBV5-4 to TRBJ1-3; D might be TRBD1 (6 bases). The germline gives CDR1 SGHNT, CDR2 YYREEE (reference sequence). The CDR3 consists of 15 residues. The V end lost 0 bases, the J end lost 4 bases, and 11 bases lay between the germline ends. CDR3 sequence: CASSLAPGVGNTIYF. The CDR3, as DNA: TGTGCCAGCAGCTTGGCCCCAGGGGTCGGAAACACCATATATTTT.

The V call is TRBV19, the J call TRBJ2-7; the D gene is possibly TRBD1 (5 bases). The CDR3 is 14 residues long. V dropped 4 bases and J dropped 6 bases, with 16 bases sitting between them. Germline-derived CDR1 and CDR2 are LNHDA and SQIVND (reference sequence). CDR3 region: CASSRTGVTSEQYF. In nucleotides, the CDR3 is TGTGCCAGTAGTAGAACAGGTGTGACAAGCGAGCAGTACTTC.